Below, one TCR beta chain is given with its context. The antigen is unknown. This entry is derived from a study of cytomegalovirus exposure and HLA in healthy donors. Study summary: Early on, a data release was issued that held roughly 80 million unique TCRs from HLA-typed donors. Among over 300 genotyped donors, approximately 80% fell in the Caucasian-associated ancestry cluster.

Study outcomes and limitations: It was only CMV serostatus that was available as immune exposure information.

Both 60 Vbeta primers and 13 Jbeta primers went into the PCR. Libraries were prepared by immunoSEQ multiplex PCR; TCRdb keeps only in-frame clonotypes and omits some of them. The sample records some 90,000 clones, roughly 74% being singletons. The V gene lost 2 bases and the J gene lost 5 bases, with 9 bases spanning the gap. Germline V gene data show CDR1 as GTSNPN and CDR2 as SVGIG (reference sequence). This CDR3 region has 12 residues. The sequence was obtained from a female donor in good health and CMV-seropositive. The sample consisted of PBMCs. The rearrangement links TRBV30 to TRBJ1-2, with no clear D. The CDR3 loop reads CAWSPTGYGYTF. Here the CDR3 DNA reads TGTGCCTGGAGTCCCACGGGATATGGCTACACCTTC.